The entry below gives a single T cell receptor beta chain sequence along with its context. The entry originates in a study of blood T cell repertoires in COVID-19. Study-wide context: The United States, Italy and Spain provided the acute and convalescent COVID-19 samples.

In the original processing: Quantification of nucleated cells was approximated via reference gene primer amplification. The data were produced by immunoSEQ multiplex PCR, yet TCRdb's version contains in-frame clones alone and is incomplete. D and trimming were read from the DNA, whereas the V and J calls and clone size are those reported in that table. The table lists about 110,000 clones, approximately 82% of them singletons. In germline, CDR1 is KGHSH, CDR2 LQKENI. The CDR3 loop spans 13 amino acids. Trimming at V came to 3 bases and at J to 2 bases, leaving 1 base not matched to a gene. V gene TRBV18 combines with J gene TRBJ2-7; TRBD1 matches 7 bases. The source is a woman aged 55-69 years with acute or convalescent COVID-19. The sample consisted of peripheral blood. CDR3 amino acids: CASSPGQTYEQYF. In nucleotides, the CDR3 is TGTGCCAGCTCACCGGGACAGACCTACGAGCAGTACTTC.